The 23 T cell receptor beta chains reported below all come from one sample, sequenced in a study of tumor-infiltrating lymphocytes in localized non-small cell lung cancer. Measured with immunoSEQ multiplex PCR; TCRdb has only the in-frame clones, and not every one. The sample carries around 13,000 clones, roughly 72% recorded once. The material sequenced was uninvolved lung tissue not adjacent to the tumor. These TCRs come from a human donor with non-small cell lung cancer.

The CDR3 region is CASGWGQGKETQYF. The CDR3, as DNA: TGTGCCAGCGGGTGGGGACAGGGTAAGGAGACCCAGTACTTC. V and J are TRBV27 and TRBJ2-5; 9 bases line up with TRBD1. The CDR3 is made up of 14 amino acids. Germline trimming cut 8 bases from V and 5 bases from J; bases unmatched to any gene: 9. CDR1 is MNHEY and CDR2 is SMNVEV in the germline V gene (reference sequence).

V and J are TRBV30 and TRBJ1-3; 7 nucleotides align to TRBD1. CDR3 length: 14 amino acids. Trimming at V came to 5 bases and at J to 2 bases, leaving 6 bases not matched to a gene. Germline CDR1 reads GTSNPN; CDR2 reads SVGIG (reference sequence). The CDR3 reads CAWHTGVTGNTIYF. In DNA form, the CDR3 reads TGTGCCTGGCACACAGGGGTTACTGGAAACACCATATATTTT.

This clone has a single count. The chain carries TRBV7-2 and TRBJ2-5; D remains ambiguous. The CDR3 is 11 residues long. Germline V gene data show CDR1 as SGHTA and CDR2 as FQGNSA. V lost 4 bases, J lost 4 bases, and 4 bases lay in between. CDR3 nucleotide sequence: TGTGCCAGCAGCTCTTCAGAGACCCAGTACTTC. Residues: CASSSSETQYF. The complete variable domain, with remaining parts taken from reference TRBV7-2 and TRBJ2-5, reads GAGVSQSPSNKVTEKGKDVELRCDPISGHTALYWYRQSLGQGLEFLIYFQGNSAPDKSGLPSDRFSAERTGGSVSTLTIQRTQQEDSAVYLCASSSSETQYFGPGTRLLVL.

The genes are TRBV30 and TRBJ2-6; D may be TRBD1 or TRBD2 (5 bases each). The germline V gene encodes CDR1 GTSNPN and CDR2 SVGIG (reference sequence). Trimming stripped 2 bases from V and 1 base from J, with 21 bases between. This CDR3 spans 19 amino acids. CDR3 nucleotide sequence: TGTGCCTGGAGTATCCTGGCCCGGCTGGGGGATTCTGGGGCCAACGTCCTGACTTTC. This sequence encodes CAWSILARLGDSGANVLTF.

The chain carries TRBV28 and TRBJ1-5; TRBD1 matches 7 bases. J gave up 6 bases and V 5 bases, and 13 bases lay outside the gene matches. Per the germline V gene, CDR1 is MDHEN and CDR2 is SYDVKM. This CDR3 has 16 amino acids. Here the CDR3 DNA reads TGTGCCAGCAGTCTCCATAGACAGGGTGGGGGTCAGCCCCAGCATTTT. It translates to CASSLHRQGGGQPQHF.

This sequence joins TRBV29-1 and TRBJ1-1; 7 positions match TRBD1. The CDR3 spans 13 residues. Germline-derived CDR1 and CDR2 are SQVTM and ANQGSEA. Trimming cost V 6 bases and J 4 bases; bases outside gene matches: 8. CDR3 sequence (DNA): TGCAGCGTGGGGACAGAGAGGGTCACTGAAGCTTTCTTT. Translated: CSVGTERVTEAFF.

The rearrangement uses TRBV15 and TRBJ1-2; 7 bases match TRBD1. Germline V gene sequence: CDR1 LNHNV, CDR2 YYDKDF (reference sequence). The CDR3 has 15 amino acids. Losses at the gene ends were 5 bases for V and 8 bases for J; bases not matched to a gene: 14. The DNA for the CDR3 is TGTGCCACCAGCCGCGGACAGGTCTTTGTCGGAGGCTACACCTTC. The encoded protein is CATSRGQVFVGGYTF.

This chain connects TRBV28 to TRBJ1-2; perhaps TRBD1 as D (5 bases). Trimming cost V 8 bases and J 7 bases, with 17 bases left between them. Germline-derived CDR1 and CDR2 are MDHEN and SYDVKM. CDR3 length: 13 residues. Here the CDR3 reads CASGARHLSGYTF. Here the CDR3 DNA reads TGTGCCAGCGGGGCCAGGCACCTGTCTGGCTACACCTTC.

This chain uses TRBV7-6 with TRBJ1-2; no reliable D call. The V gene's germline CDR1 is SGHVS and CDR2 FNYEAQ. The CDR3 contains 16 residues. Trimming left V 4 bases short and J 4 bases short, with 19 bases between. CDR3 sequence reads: CASSYQTDTTGYGYTF. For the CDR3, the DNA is TGTGCCAGCAGCTACCAAACAGACACCACTGGCTATGGCTACACCTTC.

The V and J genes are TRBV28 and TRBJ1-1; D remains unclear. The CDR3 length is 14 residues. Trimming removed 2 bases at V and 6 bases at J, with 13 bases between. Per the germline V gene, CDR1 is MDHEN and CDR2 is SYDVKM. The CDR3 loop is CASSLIGKVSEAFF. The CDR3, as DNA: TGTGCCAGCAGTTTAATTGGGAAGGTCTCTGAAGCTTTCTTT.

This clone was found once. The CDR3 region has the DNA TGTGCCAGCAGCCCAGCAGGGGGCTTTATGAACACTGAAGCTTTCTTT. It translates to CASSPAGGFMNTEAFF. This sequence joins TRBV28 and TRBJ1-1; 8 bases are a match to TRBD1. The CDR3 totals 16 residues. V was pared by 6 bases and J by 0 bases, with 9 bases of the junction left unmatched. Per the germline V gene, CDR1 is MDHEN and CDR2 is SYDVKM.

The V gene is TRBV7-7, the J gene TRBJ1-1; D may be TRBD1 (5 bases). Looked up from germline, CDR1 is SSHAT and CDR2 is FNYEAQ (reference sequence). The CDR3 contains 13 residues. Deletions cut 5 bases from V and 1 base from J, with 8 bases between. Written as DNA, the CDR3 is TGTGCCAGCAGCACCGACAGGAACACTGAAGCTTTCTTT. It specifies CASSTDRNTEAFF.

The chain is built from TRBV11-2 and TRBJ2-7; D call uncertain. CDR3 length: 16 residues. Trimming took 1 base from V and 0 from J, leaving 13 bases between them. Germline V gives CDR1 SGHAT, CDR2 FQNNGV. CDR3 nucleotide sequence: TGTGCCAGCAGCTTAGGATCCTCGCGGAGCTCCTACGAGCAGTACTTC. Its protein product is CASSLGSSRSSYEQYF.

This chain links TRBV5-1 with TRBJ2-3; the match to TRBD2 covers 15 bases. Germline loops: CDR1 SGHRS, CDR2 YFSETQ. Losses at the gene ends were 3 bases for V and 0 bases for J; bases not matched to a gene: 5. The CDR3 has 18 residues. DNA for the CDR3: TGCGCCAGCAGCTCGGGACTAGCGGGGGGACTAAGCACAGATACGCAGTATTTT. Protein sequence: CASSSGLAGGLSTDTQYF.

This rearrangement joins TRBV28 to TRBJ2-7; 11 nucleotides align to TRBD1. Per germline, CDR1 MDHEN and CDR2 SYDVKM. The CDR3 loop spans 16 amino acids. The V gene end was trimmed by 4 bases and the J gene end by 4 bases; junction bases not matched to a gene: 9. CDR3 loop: CASSSSGTGGHYEQYF. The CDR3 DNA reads TGTGCCAGCAGTTCCTCCGGGACAGGGGGTCATTACGAGCAGTACTTC. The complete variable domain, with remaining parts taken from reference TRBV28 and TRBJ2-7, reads DVKVTQSSRYLVKRTGEKVFLECVQDMDHENMFWYRQDPGLGLRLIYFSYDVKMKEKGDIPEGYSVSREKKERFSLILESASTNQTSMYLCASSSSGTGGHYEQYFGPGTRLTVT.

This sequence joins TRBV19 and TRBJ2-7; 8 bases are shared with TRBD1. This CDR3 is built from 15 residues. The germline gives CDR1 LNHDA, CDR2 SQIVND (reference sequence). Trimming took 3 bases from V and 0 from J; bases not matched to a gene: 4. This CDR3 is CASSMGDRSSYEQYF. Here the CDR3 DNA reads TGTGCCAGTAGTATGGGGGACAGGAGCTCCTACGAGCAGTACTTC.

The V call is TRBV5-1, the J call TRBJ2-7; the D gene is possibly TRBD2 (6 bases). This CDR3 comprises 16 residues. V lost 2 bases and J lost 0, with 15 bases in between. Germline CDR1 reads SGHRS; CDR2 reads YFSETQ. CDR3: CASSFGGTSSSYEQYF. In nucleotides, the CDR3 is TGCGCCAGCAGCTTCGGCGGGACCTCGAGCTCCTACGAGCAGTACTTC.

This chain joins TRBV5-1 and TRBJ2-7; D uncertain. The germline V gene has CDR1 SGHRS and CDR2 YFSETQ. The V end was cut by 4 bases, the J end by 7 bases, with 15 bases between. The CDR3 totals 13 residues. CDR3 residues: CASSDRTLEEQYF. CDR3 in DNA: TGCGCCAGCAGCGATCGGACCTTGGAGGAGCAGTACTTC.

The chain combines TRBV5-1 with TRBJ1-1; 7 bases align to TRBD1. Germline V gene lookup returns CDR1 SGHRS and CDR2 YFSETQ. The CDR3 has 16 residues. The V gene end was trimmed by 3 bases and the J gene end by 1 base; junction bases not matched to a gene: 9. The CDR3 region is CASSSRDRDQNTEAFF. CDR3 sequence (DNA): TGCGCCAGCAGCTCCCGAGACAGGGACCAGAACACTGAAGCTTTCTTT.

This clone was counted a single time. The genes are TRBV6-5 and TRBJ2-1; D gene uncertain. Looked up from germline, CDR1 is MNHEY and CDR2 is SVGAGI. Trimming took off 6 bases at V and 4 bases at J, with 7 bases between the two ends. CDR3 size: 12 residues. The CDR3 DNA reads TGTGCCAGCAGCCATGATTACAATGAGCAGTTCTTC. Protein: CASSHDYNEQFF.

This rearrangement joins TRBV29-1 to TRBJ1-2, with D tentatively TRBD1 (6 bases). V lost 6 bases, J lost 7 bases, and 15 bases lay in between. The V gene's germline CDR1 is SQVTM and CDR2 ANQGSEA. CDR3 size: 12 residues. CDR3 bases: TGCAGCGTGGACTCAGGGGAGGCTGGCTACACCTTC. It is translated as CSVDSGEAGYTF.

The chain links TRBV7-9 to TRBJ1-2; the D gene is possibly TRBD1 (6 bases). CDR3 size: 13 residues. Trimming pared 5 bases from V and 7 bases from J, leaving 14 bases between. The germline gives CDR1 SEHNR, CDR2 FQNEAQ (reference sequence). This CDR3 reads CASSNQGTGGYTF. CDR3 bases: TGTGCCAGCAGCAACCAGGGGACGGGTGGCTACACCTTC.

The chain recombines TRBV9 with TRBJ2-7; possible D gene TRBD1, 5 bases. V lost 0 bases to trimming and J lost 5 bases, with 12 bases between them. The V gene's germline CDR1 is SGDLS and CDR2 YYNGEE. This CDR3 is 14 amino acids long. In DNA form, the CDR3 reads TGTGCCAGCAGCGTAGATCAGGGCTCTAACGAGCAGTACTTC. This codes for CASSVDQGSNEQYF. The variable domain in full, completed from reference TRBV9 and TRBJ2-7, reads DSGVTQTPKHLITATGQRVTLRCSPRSGDLSVYWYQQSLDQGLQFLIQYYNGEERAKGNILERFSAQQFPDLHSELNLSSLELGDSALYFCASSVDQGSNEQYFGPGTRLTVT.